The T cell receptor (beta chain) under discussion was sequenced for a study of OX40 agonist ivuxolimab in advanced cancers. Study at large: Among those treated, three patients had partial responses, one with hepatocellular carcinoma and two with cutaneous melanoma.

Data came from immunoSEQ multiplex PCR; TCRdb stores just in-frame clones and leaves some out. The sample contains tens of thousands of clones, about 90% of which appear only once. Autoimmune disease history or systemic immunosuppression excluded patients. The V end lost 4 bases, the J end lost 6 bases, and 7 bases lay between the germline ends. The CDR3 extends over 13 amino acids. Looked up from germline, CDR1 is MNHEY and CDR2 is SVGAGI. With respect to this clone: Its antigen is not identified.

Study observations and caveats: Dosing at 0.1 to 3.0 mg/kg was accompanied by clonal expansion of CD4+ and CD8+ blood T cells by week 6. Patients who responded partially at 0.1-3.0 mg/kg showed clonal expansion ranking among the lowest.

This specimen was CD4+ or CD8+ T cells sorted from blood, taken in a trial of the OX40 agonist ivuxolimab. This rearrangement joins TRBV6-5 to TRBJ1-6; D call uncertain. The source of this sequence is an adult with an advanced solid tumor such as melanoma, head and neck, liver or kidney cancer. In DNA form, the CDR3 reads TGTGCCAGCAGTTTTGACCCTAATTCACCCCTCCACTTT. This gives the protein CASSFDPNSPLHF.